The 7 T cell receptor beta chains listed next were all sequenced from one sample in a study of shared clonotypes between healthy human individuals (dated by TCRdb to the early 2020s). Library prep was done by the immunoSEQ multiplex PCR assay. TCRdb provides this immuneACCESS table in a form limited to in-frame rearrangements. Some clones are lacking; in checked studies, under half of them reflect an unresolved V gene, and why the rest are absent is not known. The sample contains about 480,000 clones, roughly 78% of them found a single time. Roughly 13% of the sample belongs to the ten largest clones. Material for sequencing was PBMCs. These receptors all come from a woman aged 35 to 49 in good health. Some clones in this sample may be carry-over from other donors' samples.

On this clone itself: A much larger clonotype is one base distant, so this may be a read error. This same CDR3 is encoded by further DNA sequences in the sample. The CDR3 DNA sequence: TGCAGCGTTGAAGTTAGCGGAACCTACGAGCAGTACTTC. This gives the protein CSVEVSGTYEQYF. The chain combines TRBV29-1 with TRBJ2-7, with D perhaps TRBD2 (6 bases). V was pared by 1 base and J by 2 bases, with 9 bases between. CDR3 length equals 13 residues. The germline V gene has CDR1 SQVTM and CDR2 ANQGSEA.

This chain joins TRBV7-9 and TRBJ2-7; 9 nucleotides agree with TRBD1. The CDR3 runs to 15 residues. After removal of 5 bases from V and 0 bases from J, the junction contained 5 bases not matched to a gene. CDR1 and CDR2 (germline): SEHNR, FQNEAQ (reference sequence). The CDR3 reads CASSPGTGNSYEQYF. The CDR3 region has the DNA TGTGCCAGCAGCCCCGGGACAGGGAACTCCTACGAGCAGTACTTC.

The genes are TRBV9 and TRBJ1-4; D is uncertain. V lost 3 bases and J 8 bases, leaving 14 bases between the germline ends. Germline-derived CDR1 and CDR2 are SGDLS and YYNGEE. The CDR3 totals 14 residues. CDR3 sequence reads: CASSDPGGSEKLFF. The CDR3 DNA is TGTGCCAGCAGCGATCCGGGTGGAAGCGAAAAACTGTTTTTT. Full variable domain (outside the CDR3, taken from reference TRBV9 and TRBJ1-4): DSGVTQTPKHLITATGQRVTLRCSPRSGDLSVYWYQQSLDQGLQFLIQYYNGEERAKGNILERFSAQQFPDLHSELNLSSLELGDSALYFCASSDPGGSEKLFFGSGTQLSVL.

This rearrangement joins TRBV9 to TRBJ1-1, with a possible D match to TRBD1 (6 bases). The CDR3 spans 14 residues. Germline CDR1 SGDLS, CDR2 YYNGEE. V gave up 4 bases and J gave up 1 base, with 11 bases separating them. The CDR3 sequence: CASSLQGTNTEAFF. CDR3 coding DNA: TGTGCCAGCAGCCTACAGGGAACGAACACTGAAGCTTTCTTT.

The CDR3 protein is CAISESTDFLSGNTIYF. For the CDR3, the DNA is TGTGCCATCAGTGAGTCGACGGACTTTCTCTCTGGAAACACCATATATTTT. The J gene is TRBJ1-3, the V gene TRBV10-3, with unresolved D. The CDR3 runs 17 residues. CDR1 is ENHRY, CDR2 SYGVKD, per germline. Trimming removed 0 bases at V and 0 bases at J, with 12 bases between.

The CDR3 DNA reads TGTGCCAGCAGCCAAGATCGACCGGGACTAGCGGGTAATGAGCAGTTCTTC. Protein: CASSQDRPGLAGNEQFF. The rearrangement uses TRBV14 and TRBJ2-1, with 12 nucleotides matching TRBD2. The V gene end was trimmed by 0 bases and the J gene end by 7 bases; junction bases not matched to a gene: 7. Germline values: CDR1 SGHDN, CDR2 FVKESK. This CDR3 is built from 17 residues.

The chain links TRBV5-1 to TRBJ1-2, with 12 bases matching TRBD1. CDR3 size: 16 residues. Looked up from germline, CDR1 is SGHRS and CDR2 is YFSETQ. The V gene end was trimmed by 4 bases and the J gene end by 3 bases; junction bases not matched to a gene: 7. This CDR3 reads CASSRGTGGADYGYTF. CDR3 coding DNA: TGCGCCAGCAGCCGGGGGACAGGGGGCGCGGACTATGGCTACACCTTC.